The 9 T cell receptor beta chains given below trace back to one sample, sequenced in a study of lymphopenia after photon versus proton radiotherapy. The table came from immunoSEQ multiplex PCR; TCRdb's copy has only in-frame clones and leaves some out. Of approximately 47,000 clones listed, roughly 87% were seen once; the top ten hold roughly 2.3%. The starting material was peripheral blood, obtained from a patient treated with photon-based radiotherapy. These receptors were collected from a man in his forties or fifties with gastric cancer.

This clone was detected once. The chain recombines TRBV5-5 with TRBJ1-5; 7 bases are shared with TRBD1. The length of the CDR3 is 16 residues. V was pared by 0 bases and J by 4 bases, with 7 bases of the junction left unmatched. Germline CDR1 and CDR2: SGHKS and YYEKEE (reference sequence). This chain's CDR3 is CASSLEGTVRNQPQHF. As DNA, the CDR3 is TGTGCCAGCAGCTTGGAAGGGACAGTCAGAAATCAGCCCCAGCATTTT.

The chain joins TRBV6-4 to TRBJ2-1; D gene unclear. This CDR3 is built from 11 residues. CDR1 and CDR2 from the germline V gene are MRHNA and SNTAGT. V was trimmed by 4 bases and J by 6 bases, leaving 4 bases between them. CDR3: CASSAGNEQFF. In nucleotides, the CDR3 is TGTGCCAGCAGTGCCGGCAATGAGCAGTTCTTC.

The V gene is TRBV5-1, the J gene TRBJ2-3; 8 nucleotides align to TRBD1. Germline V gives CDR1 SGHRS, CDR2 YFSETQ. V was clipped by 4 bases and J by 2 bases; unmatched bases: 9. This CDR3 comprises 16 residues. CDR3: CASSKGQGSFTDTQYF. CDR3 DNA sequence: TGCGCCAGCAGCAAAGGACAGGGCTCATTCACAGATACGCAGTATTTT.

The chain carries TRBV5-6 and TRBJ1-1; 9 bases are shared with TRBD1. The junction had 8 bases not matched to a gene; V was cut back by 4 bases and J by 4 bases. This CDR3 contains 15 residues. Germline assignment: CDR1 SGHDT and CDR2 YYEEEE. As DNA, the CDR3 is TGTGCCAGCAGCCCCGGGACAGGGTTGGGCACTGAAGCTTTCTTT. Translating it yields CASSPGTGLGTEAFF.

The chain recombines TRBV7-9 with TRBJ2-7, with D perhaps TRBD1 (6 bases). Germline V lookup: CDR1 SEHNR, CDR2 FQNEAQ (reference sequence). CDR3 length: 16 amino acids. Trimming removed 4 bases from V and 0 bases from J, with 16 bases in between. The CDR3 bases are TGTGCCAGCAGCTCCCCCACAGGGCTGAGCTCCTACGAGCAGTACTTC. It encodes CASSSPTGLSSYEQYF.

V and J are TRBV19 and TRBJ2-5; 7 nucleotides match TRBD1. The CDR3 consists of 15 residues. The V gene end was trimmed by 6 bases and the J gene end by 4 bases; junction bases not matched to a gene: 11. Germline loops: CDR1 LNHDA, CDR2 SQIVND (reference sequence). The CDR3 nucleotides read TGTGCCAGTAGCAGGGGGACCCACATGGGAGAGACCCAGTACTTC. It specifies CASSRGTHMGETQYF.

The V gene is TRBV11-2, the J gene TRBJ1-3; D remains unclear. Trimming left V 4 bases short and J 1 base short, with 11 bases between. This CDR3 is built from 15 residues. Germline loops: CDR1 SGHAT, CDR2 FQNNGV. The CDR3 DNA reads as TGTGCCAGCAGCTACGGACCGGGATCTGGAAACACCATATATTTT. The encoded protein is CASSYGPGSGNTIYF.

The rearrangement uses TRBV5-1 and TRBJ2-5; D is unclear. The CDR3 runs to 13 residues. V was clipped by 4 bases and J by 5 bases, with 12 bases between them. Germline CDR1 and CDR2: SGHRS and YFSETQ. CDR3 coding DNA: TGCGCCAGCAGCCCGGCCGTCCGTGAGACCCAGTACTTC. Translation: CASSPAVRETQYF.

The chain joins TRBV7-2 to TRBJ1-2, with D unclear. This CDR3 is 14 amino acids long. The germline gives CDR1 SGHTA, CDR2 FQGNSA. Trimming left V 1 base short and J 10 bases short, with 16 bases between. CDR3 residues: CASSLGAQPRDYTF. For the CDR3, the DNA is TGTGCCAGCAGCTTAGGCGCACAGCCAAGGGACTACACCTTC.